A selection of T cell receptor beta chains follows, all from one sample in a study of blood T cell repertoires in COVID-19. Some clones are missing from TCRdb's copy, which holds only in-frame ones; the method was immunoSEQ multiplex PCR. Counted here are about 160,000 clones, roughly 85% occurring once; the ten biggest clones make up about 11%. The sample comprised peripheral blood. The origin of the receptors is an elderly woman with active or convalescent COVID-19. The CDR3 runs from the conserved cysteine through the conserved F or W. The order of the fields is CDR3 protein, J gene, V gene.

CASSQGQLGAEAFF,TRBJ1-1,TRBV3-1/TRBV3-2
CASTPSARRYSEQYF,TRBJ2-7,TRBV6-2/TRBV6-3
CASSYRAGVETQYF,TRBJ2-5,TRBV7-8
CASSVVGGGGTDTQYF,TRBJ2-3,TRBV19
CASSPGDRMNTEAFF,TRBJ1-1,TRBV28
CASSIASGVTGELFF,TRBJ2-2,TRBV19
CASSRHKTPGLEQETQYF,TRBJ2-5,TRBV13
CASSATTSTKTDTQYF,TRBJ2-3,TRBV9
CASSPPSGQGRGRDTQYF,TRBJ2-3,TRBV18
CASSRGGGRGLAFF,TRBJ1-1,TRBV6-5
CASSFNPFVGEQFF,TRBJ2-1,TRBV28
CASSPPGQGNTEAFF,TRBJ1-1,TRBV5-4
CASSTRTGNNEKLFF,TRBJ1-4,TRBV19
CASSFERDQETQYF,TRBJ2-5,TRBV18
CASSTRTAVGNTIYF,TRBJ1-3,TRBV19
CASSIDVRFGDLVGSNQPQHF,TRBJ1-5,TRBV19
CASSPGDSLPTF,TRBJ1-2,TRBV9
CASSDLQGGEKLFF,TRBJ1-4,TRBV28
CASSVGGGRGFF,TRBJ2-1,TRBV9
CASSIDGYQPQHF,TRBJ1-5,TRBV19
CASSLGGRAGYTF,TRBJ1-2,TRBV7-9
CASGGVRGQPQHF,TRBJ1-5,TRBV2
CASSWSNRVGYTF,TRBJ1-2,TRBV27
CAWSVPLKLATGELFF,TRBJ2-2,TRBV30
CASSSDRQNTEAFF,TRBJ1-1,TRBV5-1
CASSPDRGRETQYF,TRBJ2-5,TRBV2
CASSLSRNTGELFF,TRBJ2-2,TRBV28
CASLGTGSKDTQYF,TRBJ2-3,TRBV2
CASSDHRDHQPQHF,TRBJ1-5,TRBV6-1
CASRKREDEQYF,TRBJ2-7,TRBV2
CASSHREGQPQHF,TRBJ1-5,TRBV12-3/TRBV12-4
CAWSVSGSPLHF,TRBJ1-6,TRBV30
CASSPRDRGTYGYTF,TRBJ1-2,TRBV18
CASSSPHAGELFF,TRBJ2-2,TRBV5-4
CASSQGKTSGQETQYF,TRBJ2-5,TRBV3-1/TRBV3-2
CATSRVLAVNNEQFF,TRBJ2-1,TRBV15
CASSLDLAGEYNEQFF,TRBJ2-1,TRBV5-1
CASTGSRGSSYEQYF,TRBJ2-7,TRBV6-5
CASSIGANSYEQYF,TRBJ2-7,TRBV19
CASRRGGGGADTQYF,TRBJ2-3,TRBV28
CASSPRRGLWYGYTF,TRBJ1-2,TRBV28
CASSIGGVLTDTQYF,TRBJ2-3,TRBV19
CASSVGGTGNEQFF,TRBJ2-1,TRBV9
CASSPGNTVGTDTQYF,TRBJ2-3,TRBV27
CASSHGAGELFF,TRBJ2-2,TRBV7-3